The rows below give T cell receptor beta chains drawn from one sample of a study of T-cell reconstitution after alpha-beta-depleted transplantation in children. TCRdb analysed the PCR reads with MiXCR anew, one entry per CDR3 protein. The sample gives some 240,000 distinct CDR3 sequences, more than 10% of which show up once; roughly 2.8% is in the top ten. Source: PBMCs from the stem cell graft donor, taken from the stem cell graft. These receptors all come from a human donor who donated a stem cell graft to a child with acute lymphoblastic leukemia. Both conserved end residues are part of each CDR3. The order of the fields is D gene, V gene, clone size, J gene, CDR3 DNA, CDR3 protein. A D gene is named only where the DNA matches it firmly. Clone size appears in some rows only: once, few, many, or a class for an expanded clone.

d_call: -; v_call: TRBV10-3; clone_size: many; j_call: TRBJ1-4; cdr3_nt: TGTGCCATCAGTGAACCGGATACCGGGGAGAAACTGTTTTTT; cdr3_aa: CAISEPDTGEKLFF
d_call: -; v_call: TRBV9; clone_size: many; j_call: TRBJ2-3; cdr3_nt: TGTGCCAGCAGCGTAGGGCACCTGCCAGATACGCAGTATTTT; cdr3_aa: CASSVGHLPDTQYF
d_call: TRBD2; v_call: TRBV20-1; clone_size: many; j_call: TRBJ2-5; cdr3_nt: TGCAGTGCTAGAGATCCCCAGCCTAGCGGGAGGGAGACCCAGTACTTC; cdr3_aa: CSARDPQPSGRETQYF
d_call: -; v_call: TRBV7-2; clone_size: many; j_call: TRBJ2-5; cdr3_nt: TGTGCCAGCAGCTTCCGGCGGAAGACCCAGTACTTC; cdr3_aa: CASSFRRKTQYF
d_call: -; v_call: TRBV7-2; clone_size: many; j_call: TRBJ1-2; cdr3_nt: TGTGCCAGCAGCTACGCAGGATACTATGGCTACACCTTC; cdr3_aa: CASSYAGYYGYTF
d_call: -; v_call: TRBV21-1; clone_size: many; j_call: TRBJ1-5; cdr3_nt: -; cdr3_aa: CASSKARQGGYGCQPQHF
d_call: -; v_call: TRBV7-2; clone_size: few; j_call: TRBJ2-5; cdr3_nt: TGTGCCAGCAGCTCCACGTCGGGCCCACAAGAGACCCAGTACTTC; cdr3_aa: CASSSTSGPQETQYF
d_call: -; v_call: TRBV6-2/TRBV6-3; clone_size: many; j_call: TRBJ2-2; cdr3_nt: TGTGCCAGCCTGAAGGGGGAGAACACCGGGGAGCTGTTTTTT; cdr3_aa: CASLKGENTGELFF
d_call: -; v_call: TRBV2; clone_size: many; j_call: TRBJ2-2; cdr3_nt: TGTGCCAGCAGCGCTTCCGCCGGGACCGGGGAGCTGTTTTTT; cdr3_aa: CASSASAGTGELFF
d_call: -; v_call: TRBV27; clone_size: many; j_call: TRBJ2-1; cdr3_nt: TGTGCCAGCAGTTTATCGGGGGGACAGAGATCCTACAATGAGCAGTTCTTC; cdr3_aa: CASSLSGGQRSYNEQFF
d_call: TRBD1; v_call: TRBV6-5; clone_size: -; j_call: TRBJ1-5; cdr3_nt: TGTGCCAGCAGTTACCCCGGTCAGGGGGCGACAGGACAGCCCCAGCATTTT; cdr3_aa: CASSYPGQGATGQPQHF
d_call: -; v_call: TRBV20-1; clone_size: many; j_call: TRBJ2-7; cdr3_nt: TGCAGTGCTAGAGATCCCAGCGGCAGCTCCTACGAGCAGTACTTC; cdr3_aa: CSARDPSGSSYEQYF
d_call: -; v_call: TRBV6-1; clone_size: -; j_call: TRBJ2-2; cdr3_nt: TGTGCCATTTCAGACCGGACTACGAACACCGGGGAGCTGTTTTTT; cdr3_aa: CAISDRTTNTGELFF
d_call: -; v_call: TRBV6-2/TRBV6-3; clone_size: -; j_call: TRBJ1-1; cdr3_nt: TGTGCCAGCAGTTATAACCCAGGGACGATGACTGAAGCTTTCTTT; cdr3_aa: CASSYNPGTMTEAFF
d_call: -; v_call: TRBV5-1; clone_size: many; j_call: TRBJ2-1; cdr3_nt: TGCGCCAGCAGCTTGGACGGTTACAATGAGCAGTTCTTC; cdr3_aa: CASSLDGYNEQFF
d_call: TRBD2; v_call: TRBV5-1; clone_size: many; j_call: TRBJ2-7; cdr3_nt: TGCGCCAGCAGCCCATCTAGCGGCCTACGCGAAAACTTC; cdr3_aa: CASSPSSGLRENF
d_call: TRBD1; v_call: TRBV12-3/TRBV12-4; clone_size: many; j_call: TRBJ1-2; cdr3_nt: TGTGCCAGCAGTGCGGGACAGCCCCTAAACTATGGCTACACCTTC; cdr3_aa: CASSAGQPLNYGYTF
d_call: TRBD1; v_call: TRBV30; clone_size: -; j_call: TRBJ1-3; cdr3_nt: TGTGCCTGGTCGACAGGGAACGCTGAAAACACCATATATTTT; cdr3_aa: CAWSTGNAENTIYF
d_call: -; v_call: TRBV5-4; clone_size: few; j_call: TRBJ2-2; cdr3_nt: TGTGCCAGCAGCCCCGATGCAGCGAACACCGGGGAGCTGTTTTTT; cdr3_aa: CASSPDAANTGELFF
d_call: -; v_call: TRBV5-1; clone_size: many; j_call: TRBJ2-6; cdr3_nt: TGCGCCAGCAGCGCCCATCAGGCGAAAGGGGCCAACGTCCTGACTTTC; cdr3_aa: CASSAHQAKGANVLTF
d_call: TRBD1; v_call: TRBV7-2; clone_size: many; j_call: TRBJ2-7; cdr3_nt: TGTGCCAGCAGCCCGACAGGGGGCGCGCAGTACGAGCAGTACTTC; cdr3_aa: CASSPTGGAQYEQYF
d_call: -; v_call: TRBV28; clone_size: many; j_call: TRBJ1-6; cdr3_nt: TGTGCCAGCAGTTTAGGTCTCCCACGGCCGAGCTCCTATAATTCACCCCTCCACTTT; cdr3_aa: CASSLGLPRPSSYNSPLHF
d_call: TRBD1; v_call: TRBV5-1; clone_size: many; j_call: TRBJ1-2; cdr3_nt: TGCGCCAGCAGCGTGGGACAGGCCTATCTGGGTGGCTACACCTTC; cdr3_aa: CASSVGQAYLGGYTF
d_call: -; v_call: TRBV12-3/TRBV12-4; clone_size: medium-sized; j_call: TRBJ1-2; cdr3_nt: TGTGCCAGCAGTTTAGAAGGAAGCGTCCACTATGGCTACACCTTC; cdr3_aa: CASSLEGSVHYGYTF
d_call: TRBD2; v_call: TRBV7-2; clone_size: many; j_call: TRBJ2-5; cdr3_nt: TGTGCCAGCAGCTTCGGACTAGCGGGAGCCATTGAGACCCAGTACTTC; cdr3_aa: CASSFGLAGAIETQYF
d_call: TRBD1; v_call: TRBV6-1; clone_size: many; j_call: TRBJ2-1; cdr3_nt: TGTGCCAGCAGTGAAAGGATTGGACAGGGGTGGGATGAGCAGTTCTTC; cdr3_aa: CASSERIGQGWDEQFF
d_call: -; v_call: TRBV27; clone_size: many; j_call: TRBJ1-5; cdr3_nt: TGTGCCAGCAGGCTCGCGGGGCCGTTAGACAATCAGCCCCAGCATTTT; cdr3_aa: CASRLAGPLDNQPQHF
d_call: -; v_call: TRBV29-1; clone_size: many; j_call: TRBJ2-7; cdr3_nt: TGCAGCGTTGAAGTGGTGTTAGGGGGCGAGCAGTACTTC; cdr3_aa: CSVEVVLGGEQYF
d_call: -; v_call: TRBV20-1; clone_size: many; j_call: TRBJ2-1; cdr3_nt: TGCAGTGCTAGAGATGGGGGGGCTGCCTACAATGAGCAGTTCTTC; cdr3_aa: CSARDGGAAYNEQFF
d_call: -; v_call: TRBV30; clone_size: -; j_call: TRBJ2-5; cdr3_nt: TGTGCCGGGAGCAGCTTATCGAGCGAGACCCAGTACTTC; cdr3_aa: CAGSSLSSETQYF
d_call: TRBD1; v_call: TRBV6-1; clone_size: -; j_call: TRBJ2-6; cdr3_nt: TGTGCCAGCAGTGATAAGACAGGGACCGGGGCCAACGTCCTGACTTTC; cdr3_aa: CASSDKTGTGANVLTF
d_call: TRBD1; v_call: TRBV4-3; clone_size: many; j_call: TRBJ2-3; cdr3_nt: TGCGCCAGCAGCCAAGGGGACAGACTCAGCACAGATACGCAGTATTTT; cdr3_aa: CASSQGDRLSTDTQYF
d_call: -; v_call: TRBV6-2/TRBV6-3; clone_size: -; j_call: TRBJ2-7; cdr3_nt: TGTGCCAGCAGTTCACCCAGGCCCGAAGGTTACGAGCAGTACTTC; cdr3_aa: CASSSPRPEGYEQYF
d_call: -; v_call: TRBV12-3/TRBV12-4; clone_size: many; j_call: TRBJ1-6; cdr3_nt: TGTGCCAGCAGTCGAAATTCACCCCTCCACTTT; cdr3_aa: CASSRNSPLHF
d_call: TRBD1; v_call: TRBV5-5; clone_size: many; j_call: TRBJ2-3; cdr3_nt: TGTGCCAGCAGCTTGGGGGACAGGGGCACAGATACGCAGTATTTT; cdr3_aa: CASSLGDRGTDTQYF
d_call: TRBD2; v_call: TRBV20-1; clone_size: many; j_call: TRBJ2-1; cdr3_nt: TGCAGTGCTAGGAATCTAGCGGGCCGCTACAATGAGCAGTTCTTC; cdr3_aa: CSARNLAGRYNEQFF
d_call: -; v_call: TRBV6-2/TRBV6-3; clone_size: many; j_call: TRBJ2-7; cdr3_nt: TGTGCTAGCAGAAAAGGGACGGATGGATCCTACGAGCAGTACTTC; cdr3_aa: CASRKGTDGSYEQYF
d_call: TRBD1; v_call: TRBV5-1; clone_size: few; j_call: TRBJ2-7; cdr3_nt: TGCGCCAGCAGCCGGGACAGCCGCTTCTACGAGCAGTACTTC; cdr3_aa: CASSRDSRFYEQYF
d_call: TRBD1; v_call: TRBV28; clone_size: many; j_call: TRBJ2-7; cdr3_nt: TGTGCCAAGGACAGGTCTCTGGGAGAGCAGTACTTC; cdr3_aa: CAKDRSLGEQYF
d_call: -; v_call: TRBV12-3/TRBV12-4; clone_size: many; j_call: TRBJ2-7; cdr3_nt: TGTGCCAGCAGCCTCACTCATGGTCCCCACGAGCAGTACTTC; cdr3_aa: CASSLTHGPHEQYF
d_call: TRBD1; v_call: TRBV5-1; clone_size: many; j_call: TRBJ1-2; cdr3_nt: TGCGCCAGCAGCAAGGAAGACAGGGGCTGGGGCTACACCTTC; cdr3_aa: CASSKEDRGWGYTF
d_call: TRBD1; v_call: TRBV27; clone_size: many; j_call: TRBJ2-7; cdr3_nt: TGTGCCAGCGGTGAGACAGGGGCCTCCTACGAGCAGTACTTC; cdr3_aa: CASGETGASYEQYF
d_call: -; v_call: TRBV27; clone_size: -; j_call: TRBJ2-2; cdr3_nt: TGTGCCAGCAGTTCGCGACCCGCCGGGGAGCTGTTTTTT; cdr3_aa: CASSSRPAGELFF
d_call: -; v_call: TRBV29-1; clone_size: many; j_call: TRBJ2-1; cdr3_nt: TGCAGCGTTGGGCAGGGGATTTACAATGAGCAGTTCTTC; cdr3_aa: CSVGQGIYNEQFF